The 23 T cell receptor beta chains below were found in one sample sequenced in a study of beta chain features in type 1 diabetes. Investigators reverse transcribed all isolated RNA, so they sequenced expressed TCRB transcripts. Produced via immunoSEQ multiplex PCR; TCRdb's table is partial and in-frame only. Here the sample spans around 340,000 clones, 15% to 20% being singletons. The specimen was naive CD4+ T cells from blood. The receptor source for this set is a woman under 30 in good health.

The rearrangement joins TRBV7-9 to TRBJ1-6; D is uncertain. The CDR3 consists of 15 residues. Germline lookup yields CDR1 SEHNR and CDR2 FQNEAQ (reference sequence). The CDR3 DNA sequence: TGTGCTCTCAAACCGGTTGGCTCCTATAATTCACCCCTCCACTTT. Its translation is CALKPVGSYNSPLHF.

This clone was counted only a few times. The CDR3 loop is CASSLRQGDEQFF. CDR3 nucleotide sequence: TGTGCCAGCAGCTTGCGGCAGGGGGATGAGCAGTTCTTC. The rearrangement uses TRBV5-4 and TRBJ2-1, with 7 nucleotides matching TRBD1. The CDR3 is 13 amino acids. The J segment lost 8 bases and the V segment lost 1 base, leaving 3 bases of the junction unmatched. The germline V gene has CDR1 SGHNT and CDR2 YYREEE (reference sequence).

This clone was observed a handful of times. This chain links TRBV30 with TRBJ2-3, with TRBD2 matching over 12 bases. Trimming removed 0 bases from V and 4 bases from J; junction bases left unmatched: 8. Germline V gene lookup returns CDR1 GTSNPN and CDR2 SVGIG (reference sequence). CDR3 length equals 17 residues. The CDR3 here is CAWSVRPSGRASDTQYF. As DNA, the CDR3 is TGTGCCTGGAGTGTAAGGCCTAGCGGGAGGGCCTCAGATACGCAGTATTTT.

This clone was seen only a few times. This chain joins TRBV14 and TRBJ2-2; D might be TRBD1 (6 bases). CDR3 length: 16 residues. Germline V gene sequence: CDR1 SGHDN, CDR2 FVKESK. Deletions cut 4 bases from V and 0 bases from J, with 12 bases between. CDR3 DNA sequence: TGTGCCAGCAGCCGACGCCGGACAGCGAACACCGGGGAGCTGTTTTTT. Translated: CASSRRRTANTGELFF. Full variable domain (missing parts from reference TRBV14 and TRBJ2-2): EAGVTQFPSHSVIEKGQTVTLRCDPISGHDNLYWYRRVMGKEIKFLLHFVKESKQDESGMPNNRFLAERTGGTYSTLKVQPAELEDSGVYFCASSRRRTANTGELFFGEGSRLTVL.

The chain has TRBV5-4 and TRBJ2-5; 10 nucleotides agree with TRBD2. The CDR3 has 15 amino acids. V was pared by 4 bases and J by 1 base, with 4 bases of the junction left unmatched. CDR1 and CDR2 from the germline V gene are SGHNT and YYREEE (reference sequence). CDR3 residues: CASSLRTSGQETQYF. In nucleotides, the CDR3 is TGTGCCAGCAGCCTTAGGACTAGCGGCCAAGAGACCCAGTACTTC.

This sequence joins TRBV29-1 and TRBJ1-2; the match to TRBD1 covers 8 bases. This CDR3 spans 12 amino acids. The V gene's germline CDR1 is SQVTM and CDR2 ANQGSEA. Unmatched junction bases numbered 7, after V lost 7 bases and J lost 6 bases. Here the CDR3 reads CSGSDRANGYTF. The CDR3 DNA is TGCAGCGGATCGGACAGGGCCAATGGCTACACCTTC.

The chain recombines TRBV5-1 with TRBJ2-7, with D possibly being TRBD2 (5 bases). This CDR3 contains 15 residues. In germline, CDR1 is SGHRS, CDR2 YFSETQ. Deletions cut 4 bases from V and 5 bases from J, with 19 bases between. The CDR3 region is CASSVGMGHGNEQYF. DNA for the CDR3: TGCGCCAGCAGCGTAGGAATGGGCCACGGGAACGAGCAGTACTTC. The whole variable domain, filled in from reference TRBV5-1 and TRBJ2-7, reads KAGVTQTPRYLIKTRGQQVTLSCSPISGHRSVSWYQQTPGQGLQFLFEYFSETQRNKGNFPGRFSGRQFSNSRSEMNVSTLELGDSALYLCASSVGMGHGNEQYFGPGTRLTVT.

The chain uses TRBV7-9 and TRBJ2-2; D unclear. The V end was cut by 4 bases, the J end by 6 bases, with 6 bases between. This CDR3 comprises 12 residues. Germline loops: CDR1 SEHNR, CDR2 FQNEAQ (reference sequence). The CDR3 coding sequence is TGTGCCAGCAGCTATTTAGCCGGGGAGCTGTTTTTT. Translation gives CASSYLAGELFF.

CDR3 in amino acids: CASSSETGEETQYF. DNA of the CDR3: TGCGCCAGCAGCTCCGAGACAGGGGAAGAGACCCAGTACTTC. The rearrangement links TRBV5-1 to TRBJ2-5, with 8 bases aligning to TRBD1. Looked up from germline, CDR1 is SGHRS and CDR2 is YFSETQ. The V gene end was trimmed by 3 bases and the J gene end by 3 bases; junction bases not matched to a gene: 4. The CDR3 has 14 residues.

This clone was counted between two and nine times. This sequence joins TRBV15 and TRBJ2-7, with TRBD1 as a possible D gene (6 bases). Germline-derived CDR1 and CDR2 are LNHNV and YYDKDF (reference sequence). Trimming pared 5 bases from V and 0 bases from J, leaving 14 bases between. This CDR3 spans 15 amino acids. The CDR3 DNA follows: TGTGCCACCAGCCAGTTCAGGGGTTCCTCCTACGAGCAGTACTTC. As protein: CATSQFRGSSYEQYF.

The gene calls are TRBV7-9 and TRBJ2-1, with a possible D match to TRBD2 (5 bases). V lost 5 bases and J lost 0, with 11 bases in between. This CDR3 contains 15 residues. The germline gives CDR1 SEHNR, CDR2 FQNEAQ (reference sequence). The DNA of the CDR3 is TGTGCCAGCAGCGCCGGGGTACACTCCTACAATGAGCAGTTCTTC. Its protein product is CASSAGVHSYNEQFF.

DNA for the CDR3: TGCGCCAGCAGCTTGAAAGGGGATGGCTACACCTTC. This sequence encodes CASSLKGDGYTF. V is TRBV5-1 and J is TRBJ1-2; a possible D gene is TRBD1 (5 bases). The germline gives CDR1 SGHRS, CDR2 YFSETQ. Deletions cut 1 base from V and 6 bases from J, with 7 bases between. The CDR3 sequence is 12 residues long. The full variable domain, rest sourced from reference TRBV5-1 and TRBJ1-2, is KAGVTQTPRYLIKTRGQQVTLSCSPISGHRSVSWYQQTPGQGLQFLFEYFSETQRNKGNFPGRFSGRQFSNSRSEMNVSTLELGDSALYLCASSLKGDGYTFGSGTRLTVV.

The chain joins TRBV4-2 to TRBJ2-2; a weak D match, TRBD2 (6 bases). V was clipped by 0 bases and J by 3 bases, with 14 bases between them. The CDR3 loop spans 17 amino acids. The germline V gene encodes CDR1 LGHNA and CDR2 YNFKEQ. Written as DNA, the CDR3 is TGTGCCAGCAGCCAAGATTGGAGAGGGACTGACACCGGGGAGCTGTTTTTT. Protein product: CASSQDWRGTDTGELFF.

The sample holds a few counts of this clone. The chain couples TRBV18 to TRBJ1-6; D might be TRBD1 (5 bases). The ends were cut back, 3 bases at V and 2 bases at J, with 11 bases in the middle. The CDR3 consists of 16 residues. Germline loops: CDR1 KGHSH, CDR2 LQKENI. The CDR3 here is CASSPGQGTYNSPLHF. In DNA, the CDR3 is TGTGCCAGCTCACCTGGGCAGGGCACCTATAATTCACCCCTCCACTTT.

The rearrangement links TRBV2 to TRBJ2-5, with 7 nucleotides matching TRBD1. Looked up from germline, CDR1 is SNHLY and CDR2 is FYNNEI. The CDR3 loop spans 14 amino acids. Losses at the gene ends were 6 bases for V and 2 bases for J; bases not matched to a gene: 6. The CDR3 nucleotides read TGTGCCAGCAGCCTCGGGGACAGTCAAGAGACCCAGTACTTC. Residues: CASSLGDSQETQYF.

This clone was found a few times. The chain's CDR3 is CASSSDRGKVYYGYTF. CDR3 DNA sequence: TGCGCCAGCAGCTCGGACAGGGGGAAGGTGTACTATGGCTACACCTTC. V is TRBV5-1 and J is TRBJ1-2, with TRBD1 matching 10 bases. Germline trimming cut 3 bases from V and 3 bases from J; bases unmatched to any gene: 8. The germline V gene encodes CDR1 SGHRS and CDR2 YFSETQ. The CDR3 consists of 16 residues.

The J gene is TRBJ2-7, the V gene TRBV19; 8 bases map to TRBD2. CDR1 and CDR2 (germline): LNHDA, SQIVND (reference sequence). V shed 5 bases, J shed 3 bases, and the junction held 3 bases outside the gene matches. This CDR3 is 13 amino acids long. CDR3 amino acids: CASSRGGLYEQYF. CDR3 DNA sequence: TGTGCCAGTAGTCGGGGGGGTCTCTACGAGCAGTACTTC.

The chain links TRBV15 to TRBJ2-4, with 7 bases lining up with TRBD2. The CDR3 consists of 15 residues. Germline lookup yields CDR1 LNHNV and CDR2 YYDKDF (reference sequence). Trimming took 1 base from V and 0 from J; bases not matched to a gene: 0. The CDR3 DNA reads as TGTGCCACCAGCAGAGGGGGGGGAGCCAAAAACATTCAGTACTTC. This gives the protein CATSRGGGAKNIQYF.

This clone turned up a few times. The CDR3 nucleotides read TGCGCCAGCAGCCGACAGGGACAAGACTCTAACTATGGCTACACCTTC. As protein: CASSRQGQDSNYGYTF. The chain is built from TRBV4-1 and TRBJ1-2; 7 positions agree with TRBD1. The CDR3 loop spans 16 amino acids. Germline V gene lookup returns CDR1 MGHRA and CDR2 YSYEKL. With V trimmed by 4 bases and J by 0 bases, 8 bases remained unmatched.

This clone was seen a few times. This rearrangement joins TRBV7-2 to TRBJ2-1; 11 nucleotides align to TRBD2. Germline values: CDR1 SGHTA, CDR2 FQGNSA. The CDR3 runs 15 residues. The ends lost 5 bases at V and 7 bases at J; junction bases unmatched: 7. CDR3 sequence (DNA): TGTGCCAGCAGCCCACCTAGCGGGGGGTATAATGAGCAGTTCTTC. Its protein is CASSPPSGGYNEQFF.

This clone has only a few counts. The CDR3 here is CASGGTGVGETQYF. CDR3 DNA sequence: TGTGCCAGCGGCGGGACAGGGGTAGGGGAGACCCAGTACTTC. The chain couples TRBV9 to TRBJ2-5, with 10 nucleotides matching TRBD1. J was trimmed by 5 bases and V by 7 bases; bases with no gene match: 8. The CDR3 sequence is 14 residues long. Germline assignment: CDR1 SGDLS and CDR2 YYNGEE. Full variable domain (rest looked up from reference TRBV9 and TRBJ2-5): DSGVTQTPKHLITATGQRVTLRCSPRSGDLSVYWYQQSLDQGLQFLIQYYNGEERAKGNILERFSAQQFPDLHSELNLSSLELGDSALYFCASGGTGVGETQYFGPGTRLLVL.

This chain links TRBV15 with TRBJ2-3; no clear D. Germline V gene data show CDR1 as LNHNV and CDR2 as YYDKDF (reference sequence). Trimming took 0 bases from V and 0 from J, leaving 10 bases between them. This CDR3 region has 16 residues. The CDR3: CATSRDYGRSTDTQYF. In nucleotides, the CDR3 is TGTGCCACCAGCAGAGATTATGGCAGAAGCACAGATACGCAGTATTTT.

This clone appeared a few times. The V and J genes are TRBV7-9 and TRBJ1-3; D not resolved. The germline CDR1 and CDR2 sequences are SEHNR and FQNEAQ (reference sequence). The CDR3 runs 16 residues. V dropped 4 bases and J dropped 0 bases, with 13 bases sitting between them. The CDR3 protein is CASSYLGVSSGNTIYF. Here the CDR3 DNA reads TGTGCCAGCAGCTATTTGGGCGTTAGCTCTGGAAACACCATATATTTT.